This T cell receptor (beta chain) was documented in a study of CD8+ T cells in alopecia areata. Study in general: Skin was taken from roughly 6-12-month-old C3H/HeJ graft donors that had spontaneous alopecia and grafted onto roughly 6-10-week-old female C3H/HeJ mice. Study-wide findings and caveats: It was less clear whether patients shared TCRs than it was in mice, possibly because of HLA. Scalp samples also yield sequences from resident alphabeta T cells of normal skin.

This clone was observed at least ten times. Its antigen is currently unknown. The germline and genes are mouse ones. The read ends 4 residues shy of where the CDR3 ends; the end is completed using the germline J gene. Other DNA variants within this sample encode the same CDR3. In each case, RNA was isolated and then reverse transcribed into cDNA as the sequencing template. This table comes from immunoSEQ multiplex PCR, and its TCRdb copy is limited to in-frame clones, with some not included. The sample holds around 110,000 clones, and no clone turns up only once. The CDR3 has 15 residues. Germline V gives CDR1 NNHDY, CDR2 SYVADS. V was clipped by 2 bases and J by 0 bases, with 9 bases between them.

This TCR derives from a C3H/HeJ mouse with alopecia areata. These mice share the MHC haplotype H2-k. The V and J genes are TRBV13-3 and TRBJ2-1, with TRBD2 as a possible D gene (6 bases). Material for sequencing was lesional skin. This CDR3 is CASSENWANYAEQFF. CDR3 DNA, as far as it was read: TGTGCCAGCAGTGAGAACTGGGCTAACTATGCT.